This T cell receptor beta chain was retrieved from a study of blood T cell repertoires in COVID-19. Turning to the study itself: PBMCs, B-cell-depleted T cells, or T cells provided the cDNA or gDNA that made up the material.

In the source study's methods: Estimates of nucleated cell counts were drawn from the amplification of reference gene primers. TCRdb keeps only in-frame clones here, not all; method: immunoSEQ multiplex PCR. The V and J calls and clone size are taken from that table; D and trimming were inferred from the DNA. In the table there are approximately 40,000 clones, about 81% of which are singletons. This clone was observed a handful of times. Specimen: peripheral blood. The receptor comes from a human donor in a cohort sampled during active COVID-19.

The CDR3 reads CASSEQGNTGELFF. For the CDR3, the DNA is TGCGCCAGCAGTGAACAGGGCAACACCGGGGAGCTGTTTTTT. This chain links TRBV10-2 with TRBJ2-2; D is perhaps TRBD1 (6 bases). From germline, CDR1 is WSHSY and CDR2 SAAADI. CDR3 length: 14 amino acids. Trimming pared 3 bases from V and 2 bases from J, leaving 7 bases between.